The 26 T cell receptor beta chains below come from one sample, sequenced in a study of OX40 agonist ivuxolimab in advanced cancers. Library prep was done by the immunoSEQ multiplex PCR assay. TCRdb holds this immuneACCESS table with in-frame rearrangements only. Some clones are missing; in checked studies, unresolved V genes explain under half, and the rest has no known cause. The table for this sample lists some 46,000 clones; more than 75% of them were counted only once. 30% to 45% of the sample rests with the top ten. The specimen comprised CD4+ or CD8+ T cells sorted from blood, sampled in a trial of the OX40 agonist ivuxolimab. These receptors all come from an adult with an advanced solid tumor such as melanoma, head and neck, liver or kidney cancer.

This clone was picked up one time. The rearrangement links TRBV11-2 to TRBJ2-3; D ambiguous. The CDR3 is 14 residues long. Germline lookup yields CDR1 SGHAT and CDR2 FQNNGV. Trimming took off 1 base at V and 10 bases at J, with 15 bases between the two ends. This CDR3 reads CASSLGTGYSAQYF. The DNA of the CDR3 is TGTGCCAGCAGCTTAGGTACCGGTTATTCGGCGCAGTATTTT.

This clone was counted once. V usage is TRBV11-2 and J usage is TRBJ2-7, with no clear D. CDR3 length: 13 residues. Germline CDR1 is SGHAT and CDR2 is FQNNGV. Trimming shortened V by 3 bases and J by 5 bases, and 11 bases separated the two germline ends. The CDR3 region has the DNA TGTGCCAGCAGCTTTCCAGGCGTCAACGAGCAGTACTTC. This encodes CASSFPGVNEQYF.

The rearrangement joins TRBV5-1 to TRBJ2-7; D gene unclear. The V and J ends lost 4 bases and 2 bases respectively, with 7 bases between them. The CDR3 contains 12 residues. The germline V gene has CDR1 SGHRS and CDR2 YFSETQ. The DNA for the CDR3 is TGCGCCAGCAGCCGCGGAGCCTACGAGCAGTACTTC. This gives the protein CASSRGAYEQYF.

This chain joins TRBV19 and TRBJ2-1; D ambiguous. V lost 1 base and J lost 6, with 10 bases in between. Germline loops: CDR1 LNHDA, CDR2 SQIVND (reference sequence). CDR3 size: 14 residues. The CDR3 reads CASSIALTGNEQFF. The CDR3 nucleotides read TGTGCCAGTAGTATAGCCCTCACGGGCAATGAGCAGTTCTTC.

As to this clone: The sample carries other DNA sequences with the same CDR3. This chain links TRBV7-2 with TRBJ2-3, with D perhaps assigned TRBD1 or TRBD2 (6 bases each). Trimming shortened V by 0 bases and J by 1 base, and 11 bases separated the two germline ends. The length of the CDR3 is 16 residues. The germline CDR1 and CDR2 sequences are SGHTA and FQGNSA. The CDR3 is CASSLAWGAGTDTQYF. In nucleotides, the CDR3 is TGTGCCAGCAGCTTAGCTTGGGGGGCGGGCACAGATACGCAGTATTTT.

V gene TRBV28 combines with J gene TRBJ2-1; 7 bases map to TRBD2. The V segment lost 6 bases and the J segment 2 bases; nucleotides outside the gene matches: 4. CDR1 and CDR2 (germline): MDHEN, SYDVKM. CDR3 length: 14 amino acids. The CDR3 DNA reads as TGTGCCAGCAGCTTGGGACTACCCTACAATGAGCAGTTCTTC. Its translation is CASSLGLPYNEQFF. The full variable domain, in which reference TRBV28 and TRBJ2-1 provide the parts outside the CDR3, is DVKVTQSSRYLVKRTGEKVFLECVQDMDHENMFWYRQDPGLGLRLIYFSYDVKMKEKGDIPEGYSVSREKKERFSLILESASTNQTSMYLCASSLGLPYNEQFFGPGTRLTVL.

This chain uses TRBV14 with TRBJ1-4; the D gene is possibly TRBD1 (6 bases). The CDR3 consists of 14 residues. Deletions cut 1 base from V and 4 bases from J, with 7 bases between. The V gene's germline CDR1 is SGHDN and CDR2 FVKESK. The CDR3 protein is CASSQGQVNEKLFF. CDR3 coding DNA: TGTGCCAGCAGCCAAGGACAGGTTAATGAAAAACTGTTTTTT.

This chain joins TRBV18 and TRBJ1-4; D is ambiguous. The length of the CDR3 is 13 residues. The germline V gene encodes CDR1 KGHSH and CDR2 LQKENI. Trimming removed 2 bases from V and 2 bases from J, with 3 bases in between. DNA of the CDR3: TGTGCCAGCTCACCAGATACTAATGAAAAACTGTTTTTT. It is translated as CASSPDTNEKLFF.

The V call is TRBV18, the J call TRBJ1-1, with 9 bases matching TRBD1. Germline lookup yields CDR1 KGHSH and CDR2 LQKENI. The CDR3 sequence is 13 residues long. V shed 9 bases, J shed 4 bases, and the junction held 6 bases outside the gene matches. Here the CDR3 DNA reads TGTGCCAGTCAGGACAGGGGAACCACTGAAGCTTTCTTT. This encodes CASQDRGTTEAFF.

The chain links TRBV18 to TRBJ1-1, with 12 positions matching TRBD1. Germline trimming cut 4 bases from V and 1 base from J; bases unmatched to any gene: 13. Per the germline V gene, CDR1 is KGHSH and CDR2 is LQKENI. The CDR3 is 19 residues long. This CDR3 is CASSQMPGTGGEGNTEAFF. The CDR3 bases are TGTGCCAGCTCACAGATGCCCGGGACAGGGGGCGAGGGGAACACTGAAGCTTTCTTT.

The J gene is TRBJ2-1, the V gene TRBV19; perhaps D is TRBD1 or TRBD2 (5 bases each). Germline lookup yields CDR1 LNHDA and CDR2 SQIVND (reference sequence). The CDR3 is made up of 15 amino acids. Trimming removed 5 bases at V and 5 bases at J, with 16 bases between. The CDR3 reads CASSSRGKENNEQFF. The DNA of the CDR3 is TGTGCCAGTAGTTCGAGGGGCAAAGAAAACAATGAGCAGTTCTTC. The whole variable domain, remainder taken from reference TRBV19 and TRBJ2-1, is DGGITQSPKYLFRKEGQNVTLSCEQNLNHDAMYWYRQDPGQGLRLIYYSQIVNDFQKGDIAEGYSVSREKKESFPLTVTSAQKNPTAFYLCASSSRGKENNEQFFGPGTRLTVL.

The chain joins TRBV28 to TRBJ2-4; 12 bases are a match to TRBD1. This CDR3 is 18 amino acids long. The V and J ends lost 10 bases and 0 bases, in that order; junction bases with no gene match: 13. Germline lookup yields CDR1 MDHEN and CDR2 SYDVKM. CDR3 coding DNA: TGTGCCACCAATCCGGGACAGGGGGCTCTCCTAGCCAAAAACATTCAGTACTTC. Translating it yields CATNPGQGALLAKNIQYF.

This clone has a handful of counts. The J gene is TRBJ1-5, the V gene TRBV18; D not resolved. Germline V gene sequence: CDR1 KGHSH, CDR2 LQKENI. The CDR3 totals 14 residues. V gave up 6 bases and J gave up 5 bases, with 14 bases separating them. The CDR3: CASSPGTVDQPQHF. DNA for the CDR3: TGTGCCAGCTCGCCGGGTACCGTTGATCAGCCCCAGCATTTT.

V is TRBV6-6 and J is TRBJ1-1; 7 bases map to TRBD1. CDR3 length: 14 amino acids. Trimming took 7 bases from V and 3 from J; bases not matched to a gene: 8. Germline V CDR1 and CDR2: MNHNY, SVGAGI (reference sequence). The CDR3 DNA is TGTGCCAGCACAAGGACAGGCCTGGACACTGAAGCTTTCTTT. Its protein is CASTRTGLDTEAFF.

V usage is TRBV7-3 and J usage is TRBJ2-1; D is unclear. V lost 4 bases, J lost 9 bases, and 13 bases lay in between. There are 13 residues in the CDR3. Per germline, CDR1 SGHTA and CDR2 FQGTGA. The CDR3 reads CASSWPGRAEQFF. For the CDR3, the DNA is TGTGCCAGCAGCTGGCCCGGACGGGCTGAGCAGTTCTTC.

This sequence joins TRBV19 and TRBJ1-4; no definite D call. In germline, CDR1 is LNHDA, CDR2 SQIVND (reference sequence). The CDR3 runs to 13 residues. Trimming cost V 5 bases and J 3 bases, with 7 bases left between them. The CDR3 sequence: CASSPTANEKLFF. DNA of the CDR3: TGTGCCAGTAGTCCAACCGCTAATGAAAAACTGTTTTTT.

This clone has only a few counts. The chain recombines TRBV7-1 with TRBJ2-7; 15 nucleotides line up with TRBD2. TRBV7-1 is marked as an open reading frame, function uncertain. The CDR3 has 18 amino acids. The junction had 8 bases not matched to a gene; V was cut back by 5 bases and J by 0 bases. This CDR3 reads CASSPRTSGGASSYEQYF. As DNA, the CDR3 is TGTGCCAGCAGCCCCCGGACTAGCGGGGGGGCCAGCTCCTACGAGCAGTACTTC.

The chain carries TRBV9 and TRBJ1-4, with 7 positions matching TRBD1. This CDR3 is 14 amino acids long. Germline V gene data show CDR1 as SGDLS and CDR2 as YYNGEE. The junction had 4 bases not matched to a gene; V was cut back by 1 base and J by 7 bases. As DNA, the CDR3 is TGTGCCAGCAGCGTATCCAGGGGGGGTGAAAAACTGTTTTTT. Amino acids: CASSVSRGGEKLFF.

The sample holds a few counts of this clone. This sequence joins TRBV5-1 and TRBJ1-1; the match to TRBD1 covers 7 bases. CDR3 length equals 15 residues. Germline values: CDR1 SGHRS, CDR2 YFSETQ. J lost 5 bases, V lost 4 bases, and 11 bases had no gene match. As DNA, the CDR3 is TGCGCCAGCAGCCCCAGAACAGGGGATGGGACTGAAGCTTTCTTT. It specifies CASSPRTGDGTEAFF.

The CDR3 coding sequence is TGTGCCAGCAGCTTGGCCGGGACAGGGGTTGAAAAACTGTTTTTT. This encodes CASSLAGTGVEKLFF. The chain employs TRBV5-4 and TRBJ1-4; TRBD1 matches at 10 bases. The CDR3 runs to 15 residues. V shed 0 bases and J 7 bases; nucleotides not matched to a gene: 3. In germline, CDR1 is SGHNT, CDR2 YYREEE (reference sequence).

The V call is TRBV19, the J call TRBJ1-2; 8 bases agree with TRBD1. Per germline, CDR1 LNHDA and CDR2 SQIVND (reference sequence). Germline trimming cut 6 bases from V and 3 bases from J; bases unmatched to any gene: 18. The CDR3 consists of 18 residues. Written as DNA, the CDR3 is TGTGCCAGTAGACATGCCCCACCGGACAGGGTATGGGACTATGGCTACACCTTC. Its translation: CASRHAPPDRVWDYGYTF.

V gene TRBV10-1 combines with J gene TRBJ2-3; 13 bases match TRBD2. The CDR3 runs 15 residues. The junction had 5 bases not matched to a gene; V was cut back by 4 bases and J by 7 bases. Germline CDR1 WNHNN, CDR2 SYGVQD (reference sequence). For the CDR3, the DNA is TGCGCCAGCAGTGCAGGACTAGCGGGAGAGTATACGCAGTATTTT. Amino acids: CASSAGLAGEYTQYF.

V usage is TRBV19 and J usage is TRBJ2-2; the D gene could be TRBD1 or TRBD2 (5 bases each). The CDR3 is 15 residues long. The V end was cut by 3 bases, the J end by 5 bases, with 13 bases between. Germline CDR1 and CDR2: LNHDA and SQIVND (reference sequence). The CDR3 protein is CASSIRDRPTGELFF. CDR3 bases: TGTGCCAGTAGTATCAGGGACCGTCCGACCGGGGAGCTGTTTTTT. Full variable domain (rest looked up from reference TRBV19 and TRBJ2-2): DGGITQSPKYLFRKEGQNVTLSCEQNLNHDAMYWYRQDPGQGLRLIYYSQIVNDFQKGDIAEGYSVSREKKESFPLTVTSAQKNPTAFYLCASSIRDRPTGELFFGEGSRLTVL.

V gene TRBV18 combines with J gene TRBJ1-4; perhaps TRBD1 as D (6 bases). V lost 3 bases and J lost 5, with 7 bases in between. This CDR3 has 13 residues. Looked up from germline, CDR1 is KGHSH and CDR2 is LQKENI. The DNA for the CDR3 is TGTGCCAGCTCACCTACAGGGAATGAAAAACTGTTTTTT. Residues: CASSPTGNEKLFF.

Points on this clone: Relative to the germline gene, one junction end is altered; a read error may explain this. V and J are TRBV6-5 and TRBJ2-5, with 8 positions matching TRBD2. Germline lookup yields CDR1 MNHEY and CDR2 SVGAGI. This CDR3 contains 11 residues. CDR3 in amino acids: CDREGQETQYF. Written as DNA, the CDR3 is TGCGACCGGGAGGGGCAAGAGACCCAGTACTTC.

The V and J genes are TRBV9 and TRBJ2-3; a weak D match, TRBD2 (5 bases). The CDR3 totals 15 residues. Trimming removed 4 bases at V and 0 bases at J, with 12 bases between. CDR1 is SGDLS, CDR2 YYNGEE, per germline. The CDR3 nucleotides are TGTGCCAGCAGCCACGGGGTACGCAGCACAGATACGCAGTATTTT. As protein: CASSHGVRSTDTQYF.